This T cell receptor (beta chain) came from a study of T cell repertoires in cytomegalovirus infection. Across the study: CMV infection and matching HLA type were both indicated by public TCR beta signatures. Findings of the study overall: What dominated the ex vivo response were HLA-C-restricted CMV-specific TCR beta clonotypes. The cumulative frequency of public TCR beta families identified carriers of CMV plus the relevant HLA.

For this clonotype: Its specificity is not known.

TCRdb redid the calling of the reads with MiXCR, one entry per CDR3 protein. The sample holds approximately 170,000 distinct CDR3 sequences; about 15% are singletons and the top ten take 18%. Germline V gene data show CDR1 as MNHEY and CDR2 as SMNVEV (reference sequence). CDR3 size: 16 residues. With 0 bases clipped from V and 5 bases from J, the junction kept 6 bases outside the gene matches. The chain links TRBV27 to TRBJ1-1, with 10 bases identical to TRBD1. The clonotype originates from a human donor in good health (CMV status not recorded). Some clones in this sample may be carry-over from other donors' samples. The sample comprised CD8+ T cells from PBMCs. CDR3 nucleotide sequence: TGTGCCAGCAGTTTATCAGGGAGGACAGGGGGAACTGAAGCTTTCTTT. This encodes CASSLSGRTGGTEAFF.